This T cell receptor (beta chain) was obtained from a study of T cells in Graves' hyperthyroidism and ophthalmopathy (dated by TCRdb to the late 2010s). Regarding the research as a whole: Peripheral blood was collected at initial diagnosis, before any treatment. Following sampling, methimazole starting at 30 mg daily was given to hyperthyroidism patients, and high-dose intravenous methylprednisolone was given to ophthalmopathy patients. Thyroid tissue and blood T-cell repertoires from about six Graves' hyperthyroidism patients were also compared in the study. Prospective prediction of ophthalmopathy was tested in an independent validation cohort consisting of about 20 hyperthyroidism patients and more than 15 patients who later progressed to ophthalmopathy. The paper reports TCR Vbeta CDR3 sequencing of about 140 peripheral blood samples: approximately 41 ophthalmopathy, roughly 80 hyperthyroidism and approximately 17 progressor patients. The 75 to 100 discovery patients were randomly split 7:3 into training and test sets. To identify distinguishing TCR V-J signatures, a discovery cohort of 95 to 100 patients was used, comprising fewer than 45 with Graves' ophthalmopathy and around 60 with stable Graves' hyperthyroidism. The paper as a whole reports these results and caveats: In validation, the model predicted progression to ophthalmopathy with 55% to 71% sensitivity and approximately 72% specificity, a median of approximately 6.5 months before onset. A model built on a 13 V-J signature distinguished ophthalmopathy from stable hyperthyroidism, reaching about 88% sensitivity and under 84% specificity in cross-validation and 80%/75% in testing. Sample size was not statistically predetermined, and investigators were not blinded to group allocation. Most expanded thyroid clonotypes (frequency above 0.001) were also detected in blood, a finding suggesting that blood repertoires may reflect thyroid immune responses.

This clonotype was seen repeatedly, ten times or more. What this receptor recognizes is not known. The record has no base qualities; no much larger clone is one base away. A patient counted as having stable Graves' hyperthyroidism if no progression to ophthalmopathy occurred over 18 months of follow-up. Hyperthyroidism patients were aged 18 to 65 years and newly diagnosed, with disease duration of less than 2 months. Patients with uncontrolled infections, other autoimmune diseases, pregnancy or lactation were excluded. Clinical symptoms, serum thyroxine and TRAb, thyroid ultrasound, and orbital computed tomography formed the basis for the diagnoses. PBMCs were separated from under 12 ml of fresh peripheral blood using Ficoll-Paque density gradient centrifugation. Trizol reagent was used to extract total RNA, and RNA quality was then checked on an Agilent 2100 Bioanalyzer. The TCR beta CDR3 regions were amplified from the RNA transcripts. The first round of RT-PCR for the TCR CDR3 was performed with the HTBI primer set and the Qiagen OneStep RT-PCR kit. Libraries were constructed in a second round of multiplex PCR, after which size selection and purification were carried out. The libraries were sequenced on an Illumina HiSeq2000 using paired-end 100 bp reads. Under the source paper's analysis protocol: SOAPnuke was used to process the raw data, throwing out any read that contained adapters or uncalled bases, had a mean Phred below 15, or lacked an exact constant-primer or identifier match. COPE v1.2.5 was used to merge the high-quality paired reads, and each unique nucleotide sequence was defined as a clonotype. MiTCR v1.1 was used to align the clonotypes against IMGT TRBV, TRBD and TRBJ reference segments. The analysis included only V-J combinations with a frequency above 0.0001, which together covered around 99% of the repertoires. The TCS score was defined as F50 (clonal expansion) divided by E x V (chaos), with BLOSUM62-based TCRdist calculated between CDR3 peptides within each V-J. Welch's t-statistics and random forest reduced roughly 540 V-J features to 10 to 15, which were used in a naive Bayes classifier (R e1071). The public reads were reprocessed in TCRdb via fastp at Q25 and MiXCR, keeping in-frame beta chains. Each record represents a unique CDR3 protein, reported with the most common genes and DNA among its rows. TCRdb's processing, not the authors' own work, is the source of the V and J calls. The sample table shows some 740,000 distinct CDR3 sequences, and 13% to 15% are seen once. The leading ten clones occupy roughly 10% of the sample.

Sequences SNHLY (CDR1) and FYNNEI (CDR2) are obtained from the germline V gene. There are 17 amino acids in the CDR3, from cysteine to phenylalanine inclusive. Only the CDR3 part of the read is kept: 51 bases, read in frame from the first base. V is trimmed back by 3 bases and J by 3 bases, and the junction contains 12 bases that no gene match accounts for. The receptor was derived from a young woman with Graves' hyperthyroidism. Sample: blood. This sequence uses TRBV2 and TRBJ2-7; TRBD2 fits 9 bases in the junction. Here the CDR3 is given as CASSEVPGLARDYEQYF. DNA sequence: TGTGCCAGCAGTGAGGTCCCCGGACTAGCGAGAGACTACGAGCAGTACTTC.